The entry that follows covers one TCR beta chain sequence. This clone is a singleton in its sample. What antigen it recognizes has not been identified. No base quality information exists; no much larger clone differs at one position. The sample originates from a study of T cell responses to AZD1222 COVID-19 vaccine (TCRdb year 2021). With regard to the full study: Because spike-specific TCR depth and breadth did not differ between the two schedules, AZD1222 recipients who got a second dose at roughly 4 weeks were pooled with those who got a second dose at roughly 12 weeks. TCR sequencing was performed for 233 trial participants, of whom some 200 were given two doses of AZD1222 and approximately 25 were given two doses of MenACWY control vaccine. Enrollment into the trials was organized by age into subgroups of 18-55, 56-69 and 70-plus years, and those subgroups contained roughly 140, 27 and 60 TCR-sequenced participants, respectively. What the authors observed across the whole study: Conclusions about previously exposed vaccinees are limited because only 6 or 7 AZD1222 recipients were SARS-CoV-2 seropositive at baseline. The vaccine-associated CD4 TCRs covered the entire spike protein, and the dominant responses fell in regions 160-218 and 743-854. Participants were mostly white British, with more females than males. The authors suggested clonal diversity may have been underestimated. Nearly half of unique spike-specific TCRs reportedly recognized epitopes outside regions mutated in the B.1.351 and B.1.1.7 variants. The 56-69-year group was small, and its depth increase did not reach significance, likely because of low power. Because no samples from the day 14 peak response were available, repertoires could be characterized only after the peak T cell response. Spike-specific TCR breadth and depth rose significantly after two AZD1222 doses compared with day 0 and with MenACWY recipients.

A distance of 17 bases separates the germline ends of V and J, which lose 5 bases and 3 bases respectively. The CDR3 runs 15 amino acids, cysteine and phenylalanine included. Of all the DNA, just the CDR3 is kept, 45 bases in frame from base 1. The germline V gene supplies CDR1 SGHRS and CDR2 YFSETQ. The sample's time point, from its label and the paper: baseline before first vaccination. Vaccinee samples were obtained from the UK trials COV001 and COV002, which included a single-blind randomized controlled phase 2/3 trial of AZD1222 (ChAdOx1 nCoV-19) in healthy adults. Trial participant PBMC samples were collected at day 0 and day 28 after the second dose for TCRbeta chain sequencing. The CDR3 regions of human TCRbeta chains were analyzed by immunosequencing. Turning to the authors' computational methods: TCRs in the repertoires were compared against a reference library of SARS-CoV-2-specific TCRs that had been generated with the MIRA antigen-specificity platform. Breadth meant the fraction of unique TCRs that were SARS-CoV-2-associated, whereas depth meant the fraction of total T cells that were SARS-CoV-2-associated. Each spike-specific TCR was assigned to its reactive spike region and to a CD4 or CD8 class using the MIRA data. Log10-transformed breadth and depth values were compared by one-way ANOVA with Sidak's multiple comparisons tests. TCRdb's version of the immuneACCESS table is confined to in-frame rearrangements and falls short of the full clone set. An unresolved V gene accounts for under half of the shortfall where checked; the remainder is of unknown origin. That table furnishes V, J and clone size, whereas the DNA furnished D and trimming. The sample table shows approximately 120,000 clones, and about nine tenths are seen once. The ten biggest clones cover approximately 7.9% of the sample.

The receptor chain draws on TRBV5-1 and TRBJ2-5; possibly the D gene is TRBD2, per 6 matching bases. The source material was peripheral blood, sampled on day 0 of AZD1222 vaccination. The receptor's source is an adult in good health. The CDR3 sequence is CASSRMGEAKETQYF. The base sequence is TGCGCCAGCAGTCGGATGGGGGAGGCGAAAGAGACCCAGTACTTC. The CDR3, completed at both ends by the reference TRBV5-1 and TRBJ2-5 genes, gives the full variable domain KAGVTQTPRYLIKTRGQQVTLSCSPISGHRSVSWYQQTPGQGLQFLFEYFSETQRNKGNFPGRFSGRQFSNSRSEMNVSTLELGDSALYLCASSRMGEAKETQYFGPGTRLLVL.